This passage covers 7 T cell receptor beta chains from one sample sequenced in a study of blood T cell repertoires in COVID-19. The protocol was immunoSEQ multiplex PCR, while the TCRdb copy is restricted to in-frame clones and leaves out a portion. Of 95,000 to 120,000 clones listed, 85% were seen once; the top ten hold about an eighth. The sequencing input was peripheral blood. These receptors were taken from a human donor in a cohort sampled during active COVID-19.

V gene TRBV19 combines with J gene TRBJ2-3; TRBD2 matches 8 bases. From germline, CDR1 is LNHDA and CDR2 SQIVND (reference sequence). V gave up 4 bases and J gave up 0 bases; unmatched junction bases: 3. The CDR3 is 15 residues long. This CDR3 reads CASSSLAGSTDTQYF. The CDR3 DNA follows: TGTGCCAGTAGTAGTCTAGCGGGTAGCACAGATACGCAGTATTTT.

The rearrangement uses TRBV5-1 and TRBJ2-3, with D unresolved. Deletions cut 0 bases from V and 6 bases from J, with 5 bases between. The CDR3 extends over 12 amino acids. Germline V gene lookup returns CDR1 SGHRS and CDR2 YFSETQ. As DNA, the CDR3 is TGCGCCAGCAGCTTGGATCTTGATACGCAGTATTTT. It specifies CASSLDLDTQYF.

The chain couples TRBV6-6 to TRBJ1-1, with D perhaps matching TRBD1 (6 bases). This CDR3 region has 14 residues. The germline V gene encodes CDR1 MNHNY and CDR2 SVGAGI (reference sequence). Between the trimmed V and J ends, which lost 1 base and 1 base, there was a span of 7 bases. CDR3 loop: CASSYLGGNTEAFF. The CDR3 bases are TGTGCCAGCAGTTACTTAGGGGGGAACACTGAAGCTTTCTTT.

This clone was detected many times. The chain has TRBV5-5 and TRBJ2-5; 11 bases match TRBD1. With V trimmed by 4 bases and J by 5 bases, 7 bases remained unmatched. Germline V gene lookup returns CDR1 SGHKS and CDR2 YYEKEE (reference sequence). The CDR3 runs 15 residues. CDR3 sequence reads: CASSITGTGGETQYF. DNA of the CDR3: TGTGCCAGCAGCATCACCGGGACAGGGGGTGAGACCCAGTACTTC.

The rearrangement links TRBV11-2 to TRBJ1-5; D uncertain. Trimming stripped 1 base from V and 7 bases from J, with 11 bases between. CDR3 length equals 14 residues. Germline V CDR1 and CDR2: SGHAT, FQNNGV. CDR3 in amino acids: CASSLAGSGQPQHF. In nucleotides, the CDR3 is TGTGCCAGCAGCTTAGCGGGATCGGGGCAGCCCCAGCATTTT. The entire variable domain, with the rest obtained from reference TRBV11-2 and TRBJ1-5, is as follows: EAGVAQSPRYKIIEKRQSVAFWCNPISGHATLYWYQQILGQGPKLLIQFQNNGVVDDSQLPKDRFSAERLKGVDSTLKIQPAKLEDSAVYLCASSLAGSGQPQHFGDGTRLSIL.

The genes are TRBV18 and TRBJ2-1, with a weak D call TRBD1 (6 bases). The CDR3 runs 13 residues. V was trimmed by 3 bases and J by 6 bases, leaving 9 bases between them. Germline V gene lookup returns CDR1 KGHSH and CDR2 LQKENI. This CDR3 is CASSPTGSNEQFF. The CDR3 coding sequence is TGTGCCAGCTCACCTACAGGGAGCAATGAGCAGTTCTTC. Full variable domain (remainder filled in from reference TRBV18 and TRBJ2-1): NAGVMQNPRHLVRRRGQEARLRCSPMKGHSHVYWYRQLPEEGLKFMVYLQKENIIDESGMPKERFSAEFPKEGPSILRIQQVVRGDSAAYFCASSPTGSNEQFFGPGTRLTVL.

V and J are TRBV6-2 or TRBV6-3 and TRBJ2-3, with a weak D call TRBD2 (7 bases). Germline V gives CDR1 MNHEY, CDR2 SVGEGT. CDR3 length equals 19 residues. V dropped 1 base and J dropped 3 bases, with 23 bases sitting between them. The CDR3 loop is CASSYFEPRRGARTDTQYF. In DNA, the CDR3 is TGTGCCAGCAGTTACTTCGAGCCCCGACGGGGGGCCAGGACAGATACGCAGTATTTT.